A selection of T cell receptor beta chains follows, all from one sample in a study of shared T cell receptors in the human thymus. The table came from immunoSEQ multiplex PCR; TCRdb's copy has only in-frame clones and leaves some out. This table holds hundreds of thousands of clones, over 75% found once. These records were also assigned to another study, of human thymus T cells.

Sequenced material: thymocytes. The source is a boy under two years old with a congenital heart defect. CDR3s include the opening cysteine and the closing phenylalanine or tryptophan. A D gene is named only where the DNA matches it firmly.

CDR3: CASSEAPTVNTQYF; D: -; V: TRBV6-1; J: TRBJ2-3
CDR3: CASSLDDRGPQPQHF; D: TRBD1; V: TRBV7-9; J: TRBJ1-5
CDR3: CASSQGARQANTEAFF; D: -; V: TRBV14; J: TRBJ1-1
CDR3: CASSQDQFSAKNIQYF; D: -; V: TRBV4-2; J: TRBJ2-4
CDR3: CASSTRLAGFLRGYNEQFF; D: TRBD2; V: TRBV19; J: TRBJ2-1
CDR3: CASSPALAGSDTQYF; D: TRBD2; V: TRBV18; J: TRBJ2-3
CDR3: CASSSPAVEAFF; D: -; V: TRBV7-9; J: TRBJ1-1
CDR3: CASSYETENTGELFF; D: -; V: TRBV6-6; J: TRBJ2-2
CDR3: CASSLGQSNEKLFF; D: -; V: TRBV5-4; J: TRBJ1-4
CDR3: CASSTYRDGNQPQHF; D: -; V: TRBV5-5; J: TRBJ1-5
CDR3: CASSLTSGGEADTQYF; D: TRBD2; V: TRBV19; J: TRBJ2-3
CDR3: CASSPGTYGEQYF; D: -; V: TRBV6-6; J: TRBJ2-7
CDR3: CASSLGQGYDGYTF; D: TRBD1; V: TRBV5-4; J: TRBJ1-2
CDR3: CASSLRSRGEGRNTEAFF; D: -; V: TRBV7-3; J: TRBJ1-1
CDR3: CASSPLTGQETQYF; D: TRBD1; V: TRBV19; J: TRBJ2-5
CDR3: CASSKRTRRGEQYF; D: TRBD2; V: TRBV28; J: TRBJ2-7
CDR3: CASSQVHFEQFF; D: -; V: TRBV14; J: TRBJ2-1
CDR3: CASRDDDRPGLEAFF; D: -; V: TRBV7-2; J: TRBJ1-1
CDR3: CSAERETQYF; D: -; V: TRBV20-1; J: TRBJ2-5
CDR3: CASSFQGATNEKLFF; D: -; V: TRBV25-1; J: TRBJ1-4
CDR3: CAISESARQETQYF; D: -; V: TRBV10-3; J: TRBJ2-5
CDR3: CASLPGGQSSGANVLTF; D: -; V: TRBV28; J: TRBJ2-6
CDR3: CASSAPGWEQFF; D: -; V: TRBV10-2; J: TRBJ2-1
CDR3: CASSPDRGSTHNEQFF; D: TRBD1; V: TRBV5-1; J: TRBJ2-1
CDR3: CASSLRDRDVFSHNEQFF; D: TRBD1; V: TRBV11-2; J: TRBJ2-1
CDR3: CASSIQTGMAGELVF; D: TRBD1; V: TRBV7-8; J: TRBJ2-2
CDR3: CASSESVNTEAFF; D: -; V: TRBV25-1; J: TRBJ1-1
CDR3: CASSLPLAGGLNEQFF; D: TRBD2; V: TRBV7-9; J: TRBJ2-1
CDR3: CAIGGQGVGDSNQPQHF; D: TRBD1; V: TRBV10-3; J: TRBJ1-5
CDR3: CASSPRQGEETQYF; D: TRBD1; V: TRBV9; J: TRBJ2-5